The 14 T cell receptor beta chains given below trace back to one sample, sequenced in a study of siplizumab effects on memory and regulatory T cells. Repertoires were generated with immunoSEQ multiplex PCR, while TCRdb's copy carries only in-frame clones and drops some. The sample lists approximately 50,000 clones, more than 85% occurring once. The material sequenced was CD8+ T cells sorted from blood. The receptors were gathered from a human donor in good health.

The genes are TRBV6-4 and TRBJ2-1; 8 bases map to TRBD2. Germline V gene lookup returns CDR1 MRHNA and CDR2 SNTAGT. The CDR3 length is 15 residues. V gave up 5 bases and J gave up 2 bases; unmatched junction bases: 5. The CDR3 loop is CASSLLAEPYNEQFF. The CDR3 DNA reads TGTGCCAGCAGTTTACTAGCGGAGCCCTACAATGAGCAGTTCTTC.

The chain employs TRBV5-1 and TRBJ2-1; weak D call: TRBD1 (5 bases). The CDR3 totals 17 residues. CDR1 is SGHRS and CDR2 is YFSETQ in the germline V gene. V was shortened by 0 bases and J by 4 bases, with 17 bases between the two germline ends. This CDR3 is CASSLDGHSFVYNEQFF. The DNA for the CDR3 is TGCGCCAGCAGCTTGGACGGACACAGCTTTGTTTACAATGAGCAGTTCTTC.

V gene TRBV6-5 combines with J gene TRBJ2-5, with TRBD2 as a possible D gene (5 bases). Germline loops: CDR1 MNHEY, CDR2 SVGAGI. The CDR3 is 13 amino acids. With 9 bases removed from V and 5 bases from J, the gap between germline ends came to 16 bases. The DNA for the CDR3 is TGTGCCAGATTCCCTACGGGGTGGGAGACCCAGTACTTC. Translation: CARFPTGWETQYF.

This clone was observed a handful of times. The V and J genes are TRBV27 and TRBJ1-5; TRBD1 is a possible D gene (6 bases). V was trimmed by 5 bases and J by 2 bases, leaving 16 bases between them. This CDR3 contains 16 residues. Germline V gene data show CDR1 as MNHEY and CDR2 as SMNVEV (reference sequence). CDR3 coding DNA: TGTGCCAGCAGTCTGGACAGCTCGTGGGGCAATCAGCCCCAGCATTTT. Translated, it gives CASSLDSSWGNQPQHF.

CDR3 amino acids: CASSPPSGMGGLETQYF. In nucleotides, the CDR3 is TGTGCCAGCAGCCCTCCGAGCGGGATGGGGGGATTAGAGACCCAGTACTTC. The rearrangement uses TRBV7-9 and TRBJ2-5; TRBD2 aligns across 7 bases. The CDR3 extends over 17 amino acids. CDR1 SEHNR and CDR2 FQNEAQ come from the germline V gene (reference sequence). V shed 5 bases and J 4 bases; nucleotides not matched to a gene: 16.

The chain links TRBV19 to TRBJ2-5, with a possible D match to TRBD1 (6 bases). Deletions cut 6 bases from V and 4 bases from J, with 15 bases between. The CDR3 covers 14 residues. Germline CDR1 LNHDA, CDR2 SQIVND (reference sequence). For the CDR3, the DNA is TGTGCCAGTAGGCCTGTGGACAGACCAGAGACCCAGTACTTC. Protein product: CASRPVDRPETQYF.

This clone was recorded only once. V and J are TRBV27 and TRBJ2-5, with 9 bases fitting TRBD2. Germline V gives CDR1 MNHEY, CDR2 SMNVEV (reference sequence). The CDR3 sequence is 15 residues long. V was clipped by 4 bases and J by 2 bases; unmatched bases: 5. CDR3 DNA: TGTGCCAGCAGTTCCTCTAGCGGGGCACAAGAGACCCAGTACTTC. This translates into CASSSSSGAQETQYF.

This chain joins TRBV9 and TRBJ2-3; 9 bases are a match to TRBD1. Germline V gene lookup returns CDR1 SGDLS and CDR2 YYNGEE. This CDR3 is 17 amino acids long. J gave up 4 bases and V 2 bases, and 11 bases lay outside the gene matches. The CDR3 is CASSVGVWDRDPDTQYF. The CDR3 bases are TGTGCCAGCAGCGTGGGGGTTTGGGACAGGGACCCAGATACGCAGTATTTT.

V usage is TRBV7-9 and J usage is TRBJ2-7, with 7 bases matching TRBD1. The V gene's germline CDR1 is SEHNR and CDR2 FQNEAQ (reference sequence). The trim removed 5 bases at V and 1 base at J, leaving 8 bases unmatched. The CDR3 length is 15 residues. CDR3 loop: CASSRPGTASYEQYF. CDR3 nucleotide sequence: TGTGCCAGCAGCAGACCCGGGACAGCTTCCTACGAGCAGTACTTC.

CDR3 sequence: CASSQERTYRLYGYTF. For the CDR3, the DNA is TGCGCCAGCAGCCAAGAACGAACTTACCGGCTGTATGGCTACACCTTC. The rearrangement joins TRBV4-1 to TRBJ1-2, with unresolved D. The CDR3 has 16 residues. Trimming pared 0 bases from V and 5 bases from J, leaving 16 bases between. Per germline, CDR1 MGHRA and CDR2 YSYEKL.

This chain links TRBV13 with TRBJ2-6; D may be TRBD1 (6 bases). This CDR3 spans 15 amino acids. The germline gives CDR1 PRHDT, CDR2 FYEKMQ (reference sequence). V gave up 5 bases and J gave up 2 bases, with 10 bases separating them. CDR3 sequence reads: CASSPRTAGANVLTF. As DNA, the CDR3 is TGTGCCAGCAGCCCTAGGACAGCTGGGGCCAACGTCCTGACTTTC.

V usage is TRBV4-1 and J usage is TRBJ2-2, with TRBD1 as a possible D gene (6 bases). The CDR3 length is 17 residues. V shed 3 bases and J shed 0 bases, with 14 bases lying between them. CDR1 MGHRA and CDR2 YSYEKL come from the germline V gene. CDR3 sequence reads: CASSQTPGDPNTGELFF. In DNA form, the CDR3 reads TGCGCCAGCAGCCAGACCCCAGGGGATCCGAACACCGGGGAGCTGTTTTTT.

The chain carries TRBV7-8 and TRBJ2-1, with D unresolved. CDR1 SGHVS and CDR2 FQNEAQ come from the germline V gene. This CDR3 contains 12 residues. V lost 0 bases and J 4 bases, leaving 1 base between the germline ends. The CDR3 sequence: CASSLAYNEQFF. As DNA, the CDR3 is TGTGCCAGCAGCTTAGCTTACAATGAGCAGTTCTTC.

V is TRBV4-1 and J is TRBJ2-1, with 8 bases that match TRBD2. With 7 bases clipped from V and 0 bases from J, the junction kept 5 bases outside the gene matches. The CDR3 totals 15 residues. Per germline, CDR1 MGHRA and CDR2 YSYEKL. This CDR3 reads CASTLADGSYNEQFF. CDR3 sequence (DNA): TGCGCCAGCACACTAGCGGATGGCTCCTACAATGAGCAGTTCTTC.